This TCR beta chain was identified during a study of identifying expanded T cells in peripheral blood. TCRdb keeps only in-frame clones here, not all; method: immunoSEQ multiplex PCR. The table includes approximately 130,000 clones, less than 90% detected once. CDR1 is DFQATT and CDR2 is SNEGSKA in the germline V gene (reference sequence). V was shortened by 4 bases and J by 6 bases, with 7 bases between the two germline ends. The CDR3 totals 10 residues. Collection occurred without any documented infections or immune events in donors. This sequence joins TRBV20-1 and TRBJ2-7; no clear D gene. This receptor was obtained from a person between 18 and 75 years old in good health. Specimen: blood. The chain's CDR3 is CSAKGVEQYF. The CDR3 DNA follows: TGCAGTGCTAAAGGAGTCGAGCAGTACTTC.